The T cell receptor beta chain described here comes from a study of shared clonotypes between healthy human individuals. About the study: Contributing individuals were a couple of females and a few males aged 18 to 49.

The ends were cut back, 1 base at V and 0 bases at J, with 12 bases in the middle. CDR1 and CDR2 (germline): MNHNS, SASEGT. The CDR3 consists of 16 residues. Produced via immunoSEQ multiplex PCR; TCRdb's table is partial and in-frame only. The data hold some 1 million clones, with about three quarters observed a single time. Of note for this clone: The antigen remains undetermined.

Overall study results and limits: It was observed that roughly 5% of naive CD4 clonotypes were shared across several donors. The small donor group covered limited genetic and exposure diversity.

V usage is TRBV6-1 and J usage is TRBJ2-5; no clear D. This TCR was sampled from a man between 18 and 35 years old in good health. Sample: memory CD4+ T cells sorted from blood. Noted subset: CD45RA-negative fraction. CDR3 DNA: TGTGCCAGCAGTGAAGAGTACAGACCGTACCAAGAGACCCAGTACTTC. This codes for CASSEEYRPYQETQYF.